The sequence of this T cell receptor (beta chain) was determined in a study of T cells in Graves' hyperthyroidism and ophthalmopathy. As to this clonotype: The antigen is unknown.

Regions amplified from RNA transcripts were the TCR beta CDR3 regions. The study used the HTBI primer set for a first-round RT-PCR of the TCR CDR3. MiXCR, applied by TCRdb to the multiplex PCR reads, yields one record per CDR3 protein. The sample has around 600,000 distinct CDR3 sequences, roughly 46% seen once. Study outcomes and limitations: Most expanded thyroid clonotypes above 0.001 recurred in blood. Ophthalmopathy and stable hyperthyroidism were separated by a 13 V-J model.

Together with thyroid ultrasound, orbital computed tomography, serum thyroxine and TRAb, clinical symptoms were used for diagnoses. This CDR3 has 12 amino acids. In germline, CDR1 is SGHTA, CDR2 FQGNSA. V lost 6 bases and J lost 6, with 11 bases in between. Sample: peripheral blood or thyroid tissue (not recorded which). This clonotype was sampled from an adult man with Graves' disease, either hyperthyroidism or ophthalmopathy (not recorded which). The chain couples TRBV7-2 to TRBJ1-1; D is unresolved. The CDR3 is CASRGQAAEAFF. In DNA form, the CDR3 reads TGTGCCAGCAGAGGGCAGGCGGCTGAAGCTTTCTTT.